The clone carrying this T cell receptor (beta chain) came up a few times. The CDR3 runs to 15 residues. Germline V lookup: CDR1 SEHNR, CDR2 FQNEAQ (reference sequence). The junction had 3 bases not matched to a gene; V was cut back by 1 base and J by 2 bases. This sample was included in a study of blood T cells in healthy people across ages. A J-beta primer mix and a sample-barcoded 5' primer were used in a second PCR of roughly 6 to 11 cycles. TCRdb reprocessed the 5' RACE reads with MiXCR, giving one entry per CDR3 protein. The profile shows hundreds of thousands of distinct CDR3 sequences, 49% of them singletons.

V and J are TRBV7-9 and TRBJ2-3, with 7 bases matching TRBD2. This TCR was sampled from an older woman in good health. Specimen: blood. The CDR3 DNA reads as TGTGCCAGCAGCTTAGGGGACTACCACACAGATACGCAGTATTTT. It specifies CASSLGDYHTDTQYF.